These 24 T cell receptor beta chains came from one sample sequenced in a study of T cells in women clearing cervical HPV infection. Clones were read by immunoSEQ multiplex PCR, and TCRdb kept only the in-frame ones, dropping some. The table gives some 40,000 clones; the top ten clones make up around 6% of it. The specimen was blood buffy coat. The receptors were sampled from a woman aged 18-70 years with a cervical HPV16 infection that either progressed to CIN3+ or cleared (not recorded which).

As concerns this clone: The read finishes 3 residues shy of the CDR3 end, and the germline J gene is used to complete it. The chain links TRBV20-1 to TRBJ1-5, with 11 positions matching TRBD1. The germline CDR1 and CDR2 sequences are DFQATT and SNEGSKA (reference sequence). The CDR3 contains 16 residues. The V and J ends lost 5 bases and 1 base, in that order; junction bases with no gene match: 7. CDR3 loop: CSAVRTGGISNQPQHF. CDR3 DNA (partial): TGCAGTGCTGTCAGGACAGGGGGCATAAGCAATCAGCCC.

Concerning this clone: The CDR3 goes on 3 residues after the read ends, and that part is filled in from the germline J gene. The chain couples TRBV19 to TRBJ2-3; unclear D gene. V lost 3 bases and J 4 bases, leaving 20 bases between the germline ends. This CDR3 contains 17 residues. CDR1 is LNHDA, CDR2 SQIVND, per germline (reference sequence). The CDR3 DNA, read in part, is TGTGCCAGTAGTATTTCTAGACTTTTTGATGGCGCAGATACG. It translates to CASSISRLFDGADT. The CDR3 in full is CASSISRLFDGADTQYF.

The CDR3 bases that were read are TGTGCCAGTAGTACCACAGGGGGCAAGTTGCCC. This encodes CASSTTGGKLP. The whole CDR3 is CASSTTGGKLPQHF. V gene TRBV19 combines with J gene TRBJ1-5, with TRBD1 identical over 9 bases. The read ends 3 residues early relative to the CDR3; the germline J gene fills the gap. This CDR3 spans 14 amino acids. Germline trimming cut 4 bases from V and 9 bases from J; bases unmatched to any gene: 7. Germline V gene sequence: CDR1 LNHDA, CDR2 SQIVND (reference sequence).

Points on this clone: The read ends 3 residues before the CDR3 terminus; that terminus is restored from the germline J gene. The chain joins TRBV3-1 (or the pseudogene TRBV3-2) to TRBJ1-2; D may be TRBD1 (6 bases). CDR1 is LGHDT and CDR2 is YNNKEL in the germline V gene (reference sequence). The CDR3 is made up of 15 amino acids. The covered CDR3 bases are TGTGCCAGCAGCCCCCAAGGGGGGGCCCCGTCGGGC. Translating gives CASSPQGGAPSG. From start to end, the CDR3 is CASSPQGGAPSGYTF.

Remarks on this clone: The read falls 3 residues short of the CDR3 end, and the missing part is taken from the germline J gene. The chain uses TRBV7-9 and TRBJ1-2; D gene ambiguous. The germline V gene has CDR1 SEHNR and CDR2 FQNEAQ (reference sequence). The CDR3 spans 13 residues. This CDR3 is CASSLNRRSGYTF. Incomplete CDR3 DNA: TGTGCCAGCAGCTTAAACAGAAGGTCGGGC.

Comments on this clone: The CDR3 end lies 3 residues beyond the end of the read and is filled in from the germline J gene. The rearrangement uses TRBV11-2 and TRBJ2-3; 7 nucleotides match TRBD1. This CDR3 has 15 residues. Germline V gives CDR1 SGHAT, CDR2 FQNNGV. V was pared by 5 bases and J by 0 bases, with 5 bases of the junction left unmatched. The CDR3 loop reads CASSLTGDSTDTQYF. The DNA read from the CDR3 is TGTGCCAGCAGCCTCACAGGGGACAGCACAGATACG.

This CDR3 reads CASSFRGGGSPGANVLTF. CDR3 DNA, as far as it was read: TGTGCCAGCAGTTTCAGGGGCGGAGGGTCCCCTGGGGCCAACGTC. The chain joins TRBV12-3 or TRBV12-4 to TRBJ2-6, with D possibly being TRBD1 or TRBD2 (6 bases each). The read finishes 3 residues shy of the CDR3 end, and the germline J gene is used to complete it. The CDR3 length is 18 residues. The V gene lost 3 bases and the J gene lost 2 bases, with 17 bases spanning the gap.

Worth noting for this clone: The sequenced fragment ends 3 residues before the CDR3 boundary, so the rest is inferred from the germline J gene. The chain links TRBV20-1 to TRBJ1-3; 9 nucleotides align to TRBD1. Trimming at V came to 2 bases and at J to 0 bases, leaving 5 bases not matched to a gene. The CDR3 sequence is 16 residues long. CDR1 is DFQATT and CDR2 is SNEGSKA in the germline V gene (reference sequence). CDR3 protein: CSARRPGQGSGNTIYF. CDR3 DNA (partial): TGCAGTGCTAGACGGCCGGGACAGGGCTCTGGAAACACC.

For this clone: The read gets to within 3 residues of the CDR3 end, and the germline J gene fills in the rest. This sequence joins TRBV6-2 or TRBV6-3 and TRBJ2-7, with D maybe TRBD2 (6 bases). Germline CDR1 MNHEY, CDR2 SVGEGT. Trimming removed 0 bases at V and 4 bases at J, with 10 bases between. The CDR3 extends over 14 amino acids. CDR3 bases read: TGTGCCAGCAGTTACTCACCGACTAGTTACGAG. Translated: CASSYSPTSYE. The full CDR3 protein reads CASSYSPTSYEQYF.

Notes on this clone: The observed sequence ends 3 residues before the CDR3 terminus, with the missing tail filled in from the germline J gene. The chain carries TRBV2 and TRBJ2-2, with 9 bases fitting TRBD1. The CDR3 runs 14 residues. Looked up from germline, CDR1 is SNHLY and CDR2 is FYNNEI. V lost 8 bases, J lost 7 bases, and 8 bases stayed unmatched. Partial CDR3 DNA: TGTGCCAGCCGCTGGGACAGGGACGGCGGGGAG. This gives the protein CASRWDRDGGE. Given in full, the CDR3 is CASRWDRDGGELFF.

CDR3 DNA (partial): TGTGCCAGTAGTATAGATCTATCTGGGCAGGGGAGGGAAAAA. Amino acids: CASSIDLSGQGREK. The entire CDR3 protein is CASSIDLSGQGREKLFF. V gene TRBV19 combines with J gene TRBJ1-4; TRBD1 might be the D (6 bases). The missing CDR3 end, 3 residues past where the read stops, is filled in from the germline J gene. CDR3 length: 17 amino acids. With 0 bases removed from V and 8 bases from J, the gap between germline ends came to 19 bases. CDR1 and CDR2 from the germline V gene are LNHDA and SQIVND (reference sequence).

A remark on this clone: The sequence runs out 3 residues before the end of the CDR3; the remainder is reconstructed from the germline J gene. The chain carries TRBV7-2 and TRBJ1-2; no clear D. The CDR3 covers 13 residues. Germline assignment: CDR1 SGHTA and CDR2 FQGNSA. The CDR3: CASSSSAPSGYTF. The sequenced part of the CDR3 DNA is TGTGCCAGCAGCTCTTCAGCGCCAAGCGGC.

To note about this clone: Coverage ceases 3 residues before the CDR3 finishes, and the germline J gene fills in the end. This sequence joins TRBV5-6 and TRBJ1-5; D possibly corresponds to TRBD1 (6 bases). The germline V gene has CDR1 SGHDT and CDR2 YYEEEE. The ends were cut back, 5 bases at V and 0 bases at J, with 12 bases in the middle. The CDR3 runs 15 residues. Here the CDR3 reads CASRKQGVSNQPQHF. CDR3 bases read: TGTGCCAGCAGGAAACAGGGAGTTAGCAATCAGCCC.

Concerning this clone itself: The CDR3 end falls 3 residues outside the read, so it is completed with the germline J gene. The chain couples TRBV5-1 to TRBJ1-2; D not certain. Per the germline V gene, CDR1 is SGHRS and CDR2 is YFSETQ. This CDR3 spans 16 amino acids. The CDR3 bases that were read are TGCGCCAGCCCCGGCGGTGGGCCTACTAGCACAGATACC. Encoded protein: CASPGGGPTSTDT. The entire CDR3 sequence reads CASPGGGPTSTDTYTF.

With respect to this clone: The read ends 3 residues before the CDR3 terminus; that terminus is restored from the germline J gene. This chain uses TRBV6-1 with TRBJ1-1, with D unclear. CDR3 length equals 14 residues. CDR1 and CDR2 (germline): MNHNS, SASEGT. Trimming took off 1 base at V and 0 bases at J, with 6 bases between the two ends. The chain's CDR3 is CASSEVSLNTEAFF. Incomplete CDR3 DNA: TGTGCCAGCAGTGAAGTTTCATTGAACACTGAA.

Turning to this clone: The read ends 3 residues before the CDR3 terminus; that terminus is restored from the germline J gene. The V call is TRBV7-2, the J call TRBJ1-2, with D possibly TRBD1 on 6 matching bases. Germline values: CDR1 SGHTA, CDR2 FQGNSA. The CDR3 runs to 14 residues. The covered CDR3 bases are TGTGCCAGCAGCGGGAAAGGGGGAAACTACGAC. Protein sequence: CASSGKGGNYD. The complete CDR3 reads CASSGKGGNYDYTF. The variable domain in full, completed from reference TRBV7-2 and TRBJ1-2, reads GAGVSQSPSNKVTEKGKDVELRCDPISGHTALYWYRQSLGQGLEFLIYFQGNSAPDKSGLPSDRFSAERTGGSVSTLTIQRTQQEDSAVYLCASSGKGGNYDYTFGSGTRLTVV.

In the case of this clone: The CDR3 goes on 3 residues after the read ends, and that part is filled in from the germline J gene. The chain has TRBV29-1 and TRBJ2-7; D may match TRBD1 or TRBD2 (6 bases each). The CDR3 runs to 12 residues. Trimming stripped 4 bases from V and 4 bases from J, with 11 bases between. Germline V CDR1 and CDR2: SQVTM, ANQGSEA. The DNA read from the CDR3 is TGCAGCGTTGGTCAGGGGAGGTACGAG. Protein sequence: CSVGQGRYE. The full CDR3 is CSVGQGRYEQYF.

Comment on this clone: The read gets to within 3 residues of the CDR3 end, and the germline J gene fills in the rest. The chain carries TRBV10-3 and TRBJ2-3, with a tentative D call TRBD2 (6 bases). CDR3 length equals 15 residues. Germline values: CDR1 ENHRY, CDR2 SYGVKD. The sequenced part of the CDR3 DNA is TGTGCCATCAGTTCAGCTCAGGGAGGAGAAGAGACG. Its protein is CAISSAQGGEET. The whole CDR3 is CAISSAQGGEETQYF.

Comments on this clone: The CDR3 end falls 3 residues outside the read, so it is completed with the germline J gene. This rearrangement joins TRBV2 to TRBJ2-4; 8 bases map to TRBD2. V was clipped by 1 base and J by 0 bases; unmatched bases: 11. The germline CDR1 and CDR2 sequences are SNHLY and FYNNEI. The CDR3 is made up of 19 amino acids. CDR3 sequence: CASSEGSGLVVEAKNIQYF. The CDR3 bases that were read are TGTGCCAGCAGTGAAGGGTCGGGACTAGTAGTCGAAGCCAAAAACATT.

Turning to this clone: The CDR3 end lies 3 residues beyond the end of the read and is filled in from the germline J gene. Different DNA sequences within this sample yield the same CDR3. The chain links TRBV5-1 to TRBJ2-3; possibly TRBD1 for D (6 bases). V shed 0 bases and J shed 2 bases, with 13 bases lying between them. Per germline, CDR1 SGHRS and CDR2 YFSETQ. The CDR3 is made up of 16 amino acids. The part of the CDR3 DNA that was read is TGCGCCAGCAGCTTGGGGGGACACCCGCTCACAGATACG. Translated: CASSLGGHPLTDT. The whole CDR3 is CASSLGGHPLTDTQYF.

In regard to this clone: The CDR3 is cut off 3 residues early in the read; its end comes from the germline J gene. The rearrangement joins TRBV20-1 to TRBJ1-6, with 7 bases aligning to TRBD1. The trim removed 3 bases at V and 7 bases at J, leaving 12 bases unmatched. The germline V gene encodes CDR1 DFQATT and CDR2 SNEGSKA (reference sequence). The CDR3 loop spans 16 amino acids. Partial CDR3 DNA: TGCAGTGCTAGTCCGCTGGACAGGATACTAAATTCACCC. This gives the protein CSASPLDRILNSP. The full CDR3 reads CSASPLDRILNSPLHF.

A note on this clone: From the germline J gene comes the end of the CDR3, since the read stops 3 residues before it. V is TRBV5-1 and J is TRBJ1-1; a possible D gene is TRBD1 (5 bases). The CDR3 length is 13 residues. Deletions cut 2 bases from V and 3 bases from J, with 8 bases between. The germline V gene encodes CDR1 SGHRS and CDR2 YFSETQ. The DNA read from the CDR3 is TGCGCCAGCAGCTTTACAGGTTACACTGAA. Encoded protein: CASSFTGYTE. The CDR3 in its entirety is CASSFTGYTEAFF. Full variable domain (outside the CDR3, taken from reference TRBV5-1 and TRBJ1-1): KAGVTQTPRYLIKTRGQQVTLSCSPISGHRSVSWYQQTPGQGLQFLFEYFSETQRNKGNFPGRFSGRQFSNSRSEMNVSTLELGDSALYLCASSFTGYTEAFFGQGTRLTVV.

As for this clone: The read falls 3 residues short of the CDR3 end, and the missing part is taken from the germline J gene. This chain links TRBV20-1 with TRBJ2-7, with 7 bases lining up with TRBD1. The CDR3 consists of 14 residues. CDR1 and CDR2 (germline): DFQATT, SNEGSKA (reference sequence). With V trimmed by 3 bases and J by 4 bases, 9 bases remained unmatched. CDR3 DNA, as far as it was read: TGCAGTGCTAGGAGACAGGGAATGGAGTACGAG. It encodes CSARRQGMEYE. The whole CDR3 protein is CSARRQGMEYEQYF.

As to this clone: The CDR3 extends 3 residues past the end of the read, so its final part is completed from the germline J gene. This chain joins TRBV6-1 and TRBJ1-1, with TRBD1 as a possible D gene (6 bases). Germline CDR1 and CDR2: MNHNS and SASEGT. The ends were cut back, 6 bases at V and 5 bases at J, with 13 bases in the middle. The CDR3 extends over 13 amino acids. The sequenced CDR3 bases are TGTGCCAGCAGCGAAACAGGGAGGACTGAA. Translated: CASSETGRTE. The CDR3 reads in full as CASSETGRTEAFF.